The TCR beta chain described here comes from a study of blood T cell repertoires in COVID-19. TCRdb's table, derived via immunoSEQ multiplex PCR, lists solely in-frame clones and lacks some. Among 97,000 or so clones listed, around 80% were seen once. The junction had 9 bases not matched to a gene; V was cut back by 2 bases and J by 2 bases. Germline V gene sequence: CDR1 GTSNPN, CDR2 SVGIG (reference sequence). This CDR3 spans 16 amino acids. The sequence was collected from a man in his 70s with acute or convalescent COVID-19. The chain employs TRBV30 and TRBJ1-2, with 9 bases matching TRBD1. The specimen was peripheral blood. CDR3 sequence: CAWSTTDRGRNYGYTF. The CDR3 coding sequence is TGTGCCTGGAGTACAACGGACAGGGGAAGAAACTATGGCTACACCTTC.